The 32 T cell receptor beta chains in this list originate from one sample, sequenced in a study of naive and memory T cell subsets. Ligated cDNA underwent four rounds of PCR with nested alpha and beta constant region primers and SP2. TCRdb itself ran the 5' RACE reads through MiXCR, one entry per CDR3 protein. The data hold more than 45,000 distinct CDR3 sequences, with 5.5% to 8.5% observed a single time. The library had UMIs added by 3' ligation of an oligonucleotide to TCR cDNA. Receptor source: a male donor in good health.

This sequence joins TRBV12-3 or TRBV12-4 and TRBJ1-1; 7 nucleotides agree with TRBD1. Unmatched junction bases numbered 14, after V lost 5 bases and J lost 11 bases. CDR3 length: 14 amino acids. The CDR3 is CASSHRDSPTGAFF. CDR3 in DNA: TGTGCCAGCAGTCACCGGGACAGCCCGACTGGGGCTTTCTTT.

This clonotype was picked up many times. The DNA for the CDR3 is TGCAGCGTTGAAATCGGGACCCCTGGCACTGAAGCTTTCTTT. It encodes CSVEIGTPGTEAFF. The chain uses TRBV29-1 and TRBJ1-1, with a tentative D call TRBD1 (5 bases). The length of the CDR3 is 14 residues. The V and J ends lost 2 bases and 4 bases respectively, with 14 bases between them. The germline CDR1 and CDR2 sequences are SQVTM and ANQGSEA. The complete variable domain, with remaining parts taken from reference TRBV29-1 and TRBJ1-1, reads SAVISQKPSRDICQRGTSLTIQCQVDSQVTMMFWYRQQPGQSLTLIATANQGSEATYESGFVIDKFPISRPNLTFSTLTVSNMSPEDSSIYLCSVEIGTPGTEAFFGQGTRLTVV.

This clonotype was seen many times. This sequence joins TRBV4-1 and TRBJ2-2; possible D gene TRBD1, 6 bases. Germline CDR1 is MGHRA and CDR2 is YSYEKL. V lost 7 bases and J lost 0, with 15 bases in between. The CDR3 runs 16 residues. The CDR3 nucleotides read TGCGCCAGCAAACCGAAGGGGGAAACGAACACCGGGGAGCTGTTTTTT. As protein: CASKPKGETNTGELFF.

This clonotype was counted only a few times. The V call is TRBV20-1, the J call TRBJ2-2, with D hard to call. CDR1 is DFQATT, CDR2 SNEGSKA, per germline (reference sequence). V was shortened by 3 bases and J by 0 bases, with 11 bases between the two germline ends. The CDR3 totals 15 residues. DNA for the CDR3: TGCAGTGCTAGGGATTTTCTCGCGAACACCGGGGAGCTGTTTTTT. As protein: CSARDFLANTGELFF.

This clonotype showed up just a few times. V usage is TRBV10-2 and J usage is TRBJ2-7; possible D gene TRBD2, 6 bases. The V end was cut by 10 bases, the J end by 3 bases, with 16 bases between. The CDR3 is made up of 13 amino acids. CDR1 is WSHSY and CDR2 is SAAADI in the germline V gene. The CDR3 sequence is CATKRTIHYEQYF. As DNA, the CDR3 is TGCGCCACCAAAAGGACTATTCACTACGAGCAGTACTTC.

There are a few counts of this clonotype. The CDR3 DNA sequence: TGTGCCAGCAGTTGGCAGGGGGCTTTGTCTGAAGCTTTCTTT. It yields the protein CASSWQGALSEAFF. This sequence joins TRBV12-3 or TRBV12-4 and TRBJ1-1; TRBD1 agrees at 8 bases. The V segment lost 4 bases and the J segment 6 bases; nucleotides outside the gene matches: 7. This CDR3 is 14 amino acids long.

Regarding this clonotype: Possible read error: a much larger clone is one base away. This rearrangement joins TRBV12-3 or TRBV12-4 to TRBJ1-2; D unresolved. The CDR3 runs 12 residues. This CDR3 is CASSSPNYGNTF. The CDR3 DNA is TGTGCCAGCAGTTCCCCTAACTATGGCAACACCTTC.

In its sample, this clonotype was seen many times. This sequence joins TRBV19 and TRBJ2-7; possible D gene TRBD1, 5 bases. The CDR3 length is 12 residues. Germline V gene data show CDR1 as LNHDA and CDR2 as SQIVND (reference sequence). V was pared by 3 bases and J by 4 bases, with 7 bases between. The CDR3 coding sequence is TGTGCCAGTAGTATGGGGCCTTACGAGCAGTACTTC. It yields the protein CASSMGPYEQYF.

This clonotype appeared many times. The chain recombines TRBV6-2 or TRBV6-3 with TRBJ1-2, with a tentative D call TRBD1 (6 bases). The CDR3 extends over 12 amino acids. From germline, CDR1 is MNHEY and CDR2 SVGEGT. Trimming cost V 7 bases and J 5 bases, with 11 bases left between them. The CDR3 spells CASTPQGYGYTF. CDR3 DNA sequence: TGTGCCAGCACCCCACAGGGATATGGCTACACCTTC.

This clonotype has more than one count but fewer than ten. The rearrangement joins TRBV11-2 to TRBJ2-5; 7 bases line up with TRBD1. There are 14 residues in the CDR3. The V gene end was trimmed by 7 bases and the J gene end by 1 base; junction bases not matched to a gene: 6. Germline CDR1 and CDR2: SGHAT and FQNNGV. CDR3 nucleotides: TGTGCCAGCACAAAGGGACAGAGCCAAGAGACCCAGTACTTC. Translating it yields CASTKGQSQETQYF.

This clonotype was recorded at least ten times. V and J are TRBV29-1 and TRBJ1-6; TRBD1 matches 9 bases. This CDR3 is 14 amino acids long. Germline V gene lookup returns CDR1 SQVTM and CDR2 ANQGSEA. The V gene end was trimmed by 4 bases and the J gene end by 6 bases; junction bases not matched to a gene: 4. Here the CDR3 reads CSVAMGQGNSPLHF. The CDR3 DNA reads TGCAGCGTTGCAATGGGACAGGGTAATTCACCCCTCCACTTT.

The sample holds many counts of this clonotype. The chain combines TRBV3-1 with TRBJ2-1; D remains unclear. Between the trimmed V and J ends, which lost 4 bases and 4 bases, there was a span of 8 bases. Germline CDR1 and CDR2: LGHDT and YNNKEL (reference sequence). The CDR3 extends over 13 amino acids. CDR3 sequence: CASSRTGYNEQFF. The CDR3 DNA reads as TGTGCCAGCAGCCGCACCGGTTACAATGAGCAGTTCTTC.

In its sample, this clonotype was seen many times. The chain uses TRBV25-1 and TRBJ1-1; D is unclear. V shed 1 base and J shed 0 bases, with 9 bases lying between them. Per germline, CDR1 MGHDK and CDR2 SYGVNS. The CDR3 is 15 residues long. The CDR3 DNA reads as TGTGCCAGCAGTGAATCCGGCAGAATGAACACTGAAGCTTTCTTT. Protein: CASSESGRMNTEAFF.

This clonotype was detected only a few times. This chain joins TRBV19 and TRBJ2-1; D call uncertain. The CDR3 contains 13 residues. V shed 4 bases and J shed 0 bases, with 4 bases lying between them. Germline values: CDR1 LNHDA, CDR2 SQIVND (reference sequence). CDR3 sequence: CASSSLSYNEQFF. The CDR3 DNA reads TGTGCCAGTAGTAGCCTCTCCTACAATGAGCAGTTCTTC.

The chain employs TRBV19 and TRBJ2-5, with TRBD1 matching 10 bases. The trim removed 6 bases at V and 2 bases at J, leaving 6 bases unmatched. Germline assignment: CDR1 LNHDA and CDR2 SQIVND (reference sequence). There are 15 residues in the CDR3. CDR3 DNA: TGTGCCAGTAGGTCCGGGACAGGGGTGCAAGAGACCCAGTACTTC. It encodes CASRSGTGVQETQYF.

In its sample, this clonotype was seen many times. This chain links TRBV6-5 with TRBJ2-2, with 8 positions matching TRBD1. Germline V CDR1 and CDR2: MNHEY, SVGAGI. The V gene end was trimmed by 4 bases and the J gene end by 4 bases; junction bases not matched to a gene: 17. The CDR3 contains 19 residues. The CDR3 reads CASSSTFRGTGRSTGELFF. The CDR3 nucleotides are TGTGCCAGCAGTTCTACTTTCAGGGGGACAGGACGGAGCACCGGGGAGCTGTTTTTT.

This clonotype occurred many times. V usage is TRBV9 and J usage is TRBJ1-3, with D perhaps matching TRBD1 (5 bases). V dropped 0 bases and J dropped 0 bases, with 13 bases sitting between them. There are 17 residues in the CDR3. The germline V gene has CDR1 SGDLS and CDR2 YYNGEE. The CDR3 DNA reads TGTGCCAGCAGCGTAGCAACAGGTTCTTTCTCTGGAAACACCATATATTTT. Translating gives CASSVATGSFSGNTIYF.

At least ten counts were recorded for this clonotype. The gene calls are TRBV7-9 and TRBJ1-1; D call uncertain. This CDR3 contains 13 residues. The ends were cut back, 5 bases at V and 4 bases at J, with 11 bases in the middle. The germline V gene has CDR1 SEHNR and CDR2 FQNEAQ (reference sequence). The CDR3 is CASSGEGGTEAFF. Here the CDR3 DNA reads TGTGCCAGCAGCGGGGAGGGCGGCACTGAAGCTTTCTTT.

In this sample, this clonotype turned up a few times. This rearrangement joins TRBV20-1 to TRBJ2-1, with a possible D match to TRBD2 (6 bases). The CDR3 is 14 amino acids. Looked up from germline, CDR1 is DFQATT and CDR2 is SNEGSKA (reference sequence). Trimming removed 5 bases at V and 6 bases at J, with 17 bases between. The CDR3 DNA sequence: TGCAGTGCTCAAGGTGGGCCAGCGGGCAATGAGCAGTTCTTC. Encoded protein: CSAQGGPAGNEQFF.

Only a few counts were recorded for this clonotype. V gene TRBV7-6 combines with J gene TRBJ2-1; 10 bases are a match to TRBD2. The CDR3 is 15 residues long. Germline V CDR1 and CDR2: SGHVS, FNYEAQ. Unmatched junction bases numbered 9, after V lost 3 bases and J lost 10 bases. CDR3 DNA sequence: TGTGCCAGCAGCTTGGGCGGATCTAGCGGGGGAGAGCAGTTCTTC. It codes for CASSLGGSSGGEQFF.

This clonotype was observed at least ten times. The rearrangement uses TRBV7-9 and TRBJ1-2; D perhaps matches TRBD1 (5 bases). Looked up from germline, CDR1 is SEHNR and CDR2 is FQNEAQ (reference sequence). This CDR3 region has 14 residues. Trimming removed 3 bases from V and 5 bases from J, with 13 bases in between. CDR3 residues: CASSLLDGGYGYTF. CDR3 bases: TGTGCCAGCAGCTTGCTGGACGGGGGTTATGGCTACACCTTC.

This clonotype was counted ten times or more. V gene TRBV9 combines with J gene TRBJ2-5; D ambiguous. CDR3 length equals 16 residues. Trimming pared 0 bases from V and 7 bases from J, leaving 19 bases between. Germline V gene lookup returns CDR1 SGDLS and CDR2 YYNGEE. CDR3 sequence reads: CASSVDGSGVSGTQYF. Written as DNA, the CDR3 is TGTGCCAGCAGCGTAGATGGCTCCGGAGTATCGGGGACCCAGTACTTC.

The genes are TRBV19 and TRBJ2-1; a weak D match, TRBD2 (6 bases). With 1 base removed from V and 2 bases from J, the gap between germline ends came to 9 bases. The germline CDR1 and CDR2 sequences are LNHDA and SQIVND (reference sequence). This CDR3 has 15 amino acids. The CDR3 spells CASSIGSGPYNEQFF. The CDR3 DNA is TGTGCCAGTAGTATAGGTAGCGGACCCTACAATGAGCAGTTCTTC.

The chain combines TRBV2 with TRBJ2-5; perhaps TRBD1 as D (7 bases). Germline loops: CDR1 SNHLY, CDR2 FYNNEI. The CDR3 sequence is 12 residues long. V lost 11 bases, J lost 5 bases, and 15 bases lay in between. The CDR3 region has the DNA TGTGCCTCCAGGGGGGTGCAGGAGACCCAGTACTTC. Protein sequence: CASRGVQETQYF.

This clonotype was found many times. CDR3 residues: CASSFSFGYEQYF. DNA for the CDR3: TGTGCCAGCAGCTTCTCCTTTGGGTACGAGCAGTACTTC. This sequence joins TRBV11-2 and TRBJ2-7; D gene uncertain. V dropped 3 bases and J dropped 4 bases, with 10 bases sitting between them. CDR1 and CDR2 from the germline V gene are SGHAT and FQNNGV. The CDR3 covers 13 residues. Full variable domain (missing parts from reference TRBV11-2 and TRBJ2-7): EAGVAQSPRYKIIEKRQSVAFWCNPISGHATLYWYQQILGQGPKLLIQFQNNGVVDDSQLPKDRFSAERLKGVDSTLKIQPAKLEDSAVYLCASSFSFGYEQYFGPGTRLTVT.

The V and J genes are TRBV6-2 or TRBV6-3 and TRBJ2-5; D unresolved. With 2 bases removed from V and 2 bases from J, the gap between germline ends came to 12 bases. Germline CDR1 and CDR2: MNHEY and SVGEGT. This CDR3 spans 15 amino acids. The CDR3 coding sequence is TGTGCCAGCAGTTACCCCCCAGGTTTGCAAGAGACCCAGTACTTC. It encodes CASSYPPGLQETQYF.

This chain uses TRBV2 with TRBJ1-2; D may be TRBD1 (6 bases). The CDR3 sequence is 14 residues long. Germline CDR1 is SNHLY and CDR2 is FYNNEI. V dropped 5 bases and J dropped 0 bases, with 10 bases sitting between them. CDR3 sequence reads: CASSRQDPNYGYTF. CDR3 nucleotide sequence: TGTGCCAGCAGTCGACAGGATCCTAACTATGGCTACACCTTC.

The J gene is TRBJ2-5, the V gene TRBV12-3 or TRBV12-4, with 7 bases that match TRBD2. J lost 4 bases, V lost 3 bases, and 11 bases had no gene match. CDR3 length: 16 residues. DNA for the CDR3: TGTGCCAGCAGTTTTCCGGCGGGCGGGGGAGGAGAGACCCAGTACTTC. Its protein product is CASSFPAGGGGETQYF.

Many counts were recorded for this clonotype. The chain joins TRBV7-2 to TRBJ1-1; possibly TRBD1 for D (5 bases). CDR3 length: 18 residues. The germline V gene encodes CDR1 SGHTA and CDR2 FQGNSA. V was cut by 2 bases and J by 2 bases, with 21 bases left in between. CDR3 nucleotides: TGTGCCAGCAGCTTATATGTTGCCGTCAGGACACTCAACACTGAAGCTTTCTTT. It encodes CASSLYVAVRTLNTEAFF.

This clonotype occurred a few times. CDR3 sequence (DNA): TGTGCCAGCAGCGAAGGACTAGCGGGTGACTACGAGCAGTACTTC. Residues: CASSEGLAGDYEQYF. The chain employs TRBV3-1 and TRBJ2-7; 11 nucleotides match TRBD2. This CDR3 contains 15 residues. V shed 5 bases and J 3 bases; nucleotides not matched to a gene: 6. CDR1 and CDR2 from the germline V gene are LGHDT and YNNKEL (reference sequence).

This clonotype was counted a few times. The CDR3 spells CASSLNSPKTQYF. CDR3 DNA sequence: TGTGCCAGCAGCTTAAACTCCCCCAAGACCCAGTACTTC. The chain combines TRBV7-2 with TRBJ2-5; D is undetermined. There are 13 residues in the CDR3. Trimming pared 2 bases from V and 6 bases from J, leaving 10 bases between. The germline V gene has CDR1 SGHTA and CDR2 FQGNSA. Full variable domain (remainder filled in from reference TRBV7-2 and TRBJ2-5): GAGVSQSPSNKVTEKGKDVELRCDPISGHTALYWYRQSLGQGLEFLIYFQGNSAPDKSGLPSDRFSAERTGGSVSTLTIQRTQQEDSAVYLCASSLNSPKTQYFGPGTRLLVL.

There are a few counts of this clonotype. The chain has TRBV5-6 and TRBJ2-7, with TRBD1 as a possible D gene (5 bases). Deletions cut 0 bases from V and 8 bases from J, with 6 bases between. The CDR3 has 11 amino acids. Per the germline V gene, CDR1 is SGHDT and CDR2 is YYEEEE. The CDR3 DNA sequence: TGTGCCAGCAGCTTGGAGGGGAAGCAGTACTTC. As protein: CASSLEGKQYF. The whole variable domain, filled in from reference TRBV5-6 and TRBJ2-7, reads DAGVTQSPTHLIKTRGQQVTLRCSPKSGHDTVSWYQQALGQGPQFIFQYYEEEERQRGNFPDRFSGHQFPNYSSELNVNALLLGDSALYLCASSLEGKQYFGPGTRLTVT.